The rows below give T cell receptor beta chains drawn from one sample of a study of blood T cells in healthy people across ages. In TCRdb, the 5' RACE reads were re-called with MiXCR into one record per CDR3 protein. The sample shows around 800,000 distinct CDR3 sequences, 62% of them seen only once. The material sequenced was blood. All receptors come from a man aged 30 to 39 in good health. Both conserved end residues are part of each CDR3. D genes are given only for firm matches. The listing skips clone size in some rows; elsewhere it reads once, few, many or a size class.

j_call | d_call | cdr3_length | clone_size | v_call | cdr3_nt | cdr3_aa
TRBJ2-7 | TRBD2 | 17 | - | TRBV7-2 | TGTGCCAGCAGCTTAGGAATGTCAGTAGCGGGTTTATACGAGCAGTACTTC | CASSLGMSVAGLYEQYF
TRBJ2-7 | TRBD1 | 18 | few | TRBV28 | TGTGCCAGCAGTTTATGGGGGCAGCGGACAGGATACTCCTACGAGCAGTACTTC | CASSLWGQRTGYSYEQYF
TRBJ2-1 | TRBD2 | 19 | - | TRBV4-3 | TGCGCCAGCAGCCAAGATCGGTACCGGACTAGCGGAACCAACAATGAGCAGTTCTTC | CASSQDRYRTSGTNNEQFF
TRBJ2-1 | - | 15 | - | TRBV27 | TGTGCCAGCAGTTTTCTAGGCGGGGGACATAATGAGCAGTTCTTC | CASSFLGGGHNEQFF
TRBJ2-1 | TRBD2 | 15 | - | TRBV27 | TGTGCCAGCAGTTTAGGGCGGGGGGGCAGCAATGAGCAGTTCTTC | CASSLGRGGSNEQFF
TRBJ2-3 | - | 15 | - | TRBV3-1 | TGTGCCAGCAGCCAAGAGTACATAAGCACAGATGCGCAGTATTTT | CASSQEYISTDAQYF
TRBJ1-2 | TRBD1 | 17 | - | TRBV20-1 | TGCAGTGCTCACAGGGGGCAGTGGCTACATGGGGGCAGTGGCTACACCTTC | CSAHRGQWLHGGSGYTF
TRBJ2-5 | - | 15 | - | TRBV7-9 | TGTGCCAGCAGCTTAGTATTGGGCAGCCAAGAGACCCAGTACTTC | CASSLVLGSQETQYF
TRBJ1-2 | - | 14 | - | TRBV20-1 | TGCAGTGCTAGAGAGGGGGGCCTCAACTATGGCTACACCTTC | CSAREGGLNYGYTF
TRBJ2-7 | TRBD1 | 16 | - | TRBV4-3 | TGCGCCAGCAGCCAAGATTGGAGACAGGGTATCCACGAGCAGTACTTC | CASSQDWRQGIHEQYF
TRBJ1-5 | - | 16 | - | TRBV12-3/TRBV12-4 | TGTGCCAGCAGTTTAGCTACAGGATCCGGCAATCAGCCCCAGCATTTT | CASSLATGSGNQPQHF
TRBJ2-2 | - | 14 | - | TRBV12-3/TRBV12-4 | TGTGCCAGCAGTTCTCGACTTTTGGCCGGGGAGCTGTTTTTT | CASSSRLLAGELFF
TRBJ1-2 | TRBD1 | 12 | - | TRBV20-1 | TGCAGTGCTATGGCAGGGGGTGGGGGCTACACCTTC | CSAMAGGGGYTF
TRBJ2-5 | TRBD2 | 15 | - | TRBV10-3 | TGTGCCATCAGTGAGGGACTAGCGGGGTCAGAGACCCAGTACTTC | CAISEGLAGSETQYF
TRBJ2-1 | - | 14 | - | TRBV6-5 | TGTGCCACCTCAACAGGGACGAACTACAATGAGCAGTTCTTC | CATSTGTNYNEQFF
TRBJ1-2 | TRBD1 | 15 | - | TRBV7-9 | TGTGCCAGCAGCTTAGAGAGGACAGGGGACTATGGCTACACCTTC | CASSLERTGDYGYTF
TRBJ2-1 | TRBD2 | 16 | - | TRBV5-1 | TGCGCCAGCAGCTTGGCCGCGAGCGGGGGGAACACTGAGCAGTTCTTC | CASSLAASGGNTEQFF
TRBJ2-1 | TRBD2 | 16 | - | TRBV15 | TGTGCCACCAGCAACCTAGGGACTAACTCCTACAATGAGCAGTTCTTC | CATSNLGTNSYNEQFF
TRBJ2-3 | TRBD2 | 14 | - | TRBV7-2 | TGTGCCAGCAGCATGGGGCGGGAGCGGGATACGCAGTATTTT | CASSMGRERDTQYF